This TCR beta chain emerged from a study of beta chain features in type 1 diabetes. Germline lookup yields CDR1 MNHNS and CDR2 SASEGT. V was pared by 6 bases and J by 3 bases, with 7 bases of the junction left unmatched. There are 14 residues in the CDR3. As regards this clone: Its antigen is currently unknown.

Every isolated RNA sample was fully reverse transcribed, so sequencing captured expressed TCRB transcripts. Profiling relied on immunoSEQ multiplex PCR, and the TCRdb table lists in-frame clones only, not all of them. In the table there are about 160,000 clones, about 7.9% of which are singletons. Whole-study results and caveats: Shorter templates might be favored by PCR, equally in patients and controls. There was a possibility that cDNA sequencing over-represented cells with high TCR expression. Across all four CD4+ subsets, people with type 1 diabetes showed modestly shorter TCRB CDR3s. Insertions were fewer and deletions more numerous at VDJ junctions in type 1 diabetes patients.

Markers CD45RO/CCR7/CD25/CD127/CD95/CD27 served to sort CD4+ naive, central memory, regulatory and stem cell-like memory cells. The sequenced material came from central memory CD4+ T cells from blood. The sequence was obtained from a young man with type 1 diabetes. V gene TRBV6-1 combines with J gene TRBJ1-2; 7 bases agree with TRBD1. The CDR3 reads CASSPTGAYYGYTF. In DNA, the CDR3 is TGTGCCAGCAGCCCAACAGGGGCCTACTATGGCTACACCTTC.